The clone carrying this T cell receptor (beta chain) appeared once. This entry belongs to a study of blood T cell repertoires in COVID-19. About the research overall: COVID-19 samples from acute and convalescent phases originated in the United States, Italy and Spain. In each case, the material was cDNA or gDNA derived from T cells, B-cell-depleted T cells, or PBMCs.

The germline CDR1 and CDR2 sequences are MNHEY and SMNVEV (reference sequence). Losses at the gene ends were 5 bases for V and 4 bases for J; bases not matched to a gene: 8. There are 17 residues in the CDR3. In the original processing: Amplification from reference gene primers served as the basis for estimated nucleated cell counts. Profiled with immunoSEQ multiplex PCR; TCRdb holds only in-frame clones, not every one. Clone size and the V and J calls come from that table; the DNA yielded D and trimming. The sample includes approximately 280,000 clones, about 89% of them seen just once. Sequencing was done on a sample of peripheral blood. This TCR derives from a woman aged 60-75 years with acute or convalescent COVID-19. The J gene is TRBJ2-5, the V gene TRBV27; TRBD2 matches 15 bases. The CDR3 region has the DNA TGTGCCAGCAGTCCCGGACTAGCGGGAGGGAGGCGAGAGACCCAGTACTTC. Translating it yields CASSPGLAGGRRETQYF.